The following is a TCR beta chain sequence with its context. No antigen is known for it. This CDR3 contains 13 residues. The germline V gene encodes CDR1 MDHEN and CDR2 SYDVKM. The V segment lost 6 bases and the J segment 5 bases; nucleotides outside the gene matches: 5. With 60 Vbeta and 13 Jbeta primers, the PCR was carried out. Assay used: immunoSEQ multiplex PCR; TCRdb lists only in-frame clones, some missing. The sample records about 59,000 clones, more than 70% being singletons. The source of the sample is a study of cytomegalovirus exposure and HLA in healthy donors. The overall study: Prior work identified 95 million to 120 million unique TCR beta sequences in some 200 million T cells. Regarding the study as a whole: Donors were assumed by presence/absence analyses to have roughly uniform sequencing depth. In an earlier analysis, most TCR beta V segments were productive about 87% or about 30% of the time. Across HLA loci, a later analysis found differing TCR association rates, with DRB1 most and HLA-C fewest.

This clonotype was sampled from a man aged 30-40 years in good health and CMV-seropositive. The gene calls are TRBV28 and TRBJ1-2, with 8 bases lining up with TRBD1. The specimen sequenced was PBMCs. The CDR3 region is CASRIGQGYGYTF. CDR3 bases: TGTGCCAGCAGAATCGGACAGGGATATGGCTACACCTTC.